This section outlines one T cell receptor (beta chain) sequence together with its context. These data come from a study of CD8 T cells in ankylosing spondylitis. TCRdb used MiXCR to reprocess the 5' RACE reads, holding one entry per CDR3 protein. The sample carries 300,000 to 350,000 distinct CDR3 sequences, less than 25% recorded once. Material for sequencing was blood, either unsorted or a sorted T cell fraction (not recorded which). The sequence was obtained from a female donor with ankylosing spondylitis or in good health (not recorded which).

The CDR3 DNA is TGTGCCAGCAGCCAACCTAGCGGGGCCTACAATGAGCAGTTCTTC. Protein sequence: CASSQPSGAYNEQFF. The V call is TRBV3-1, the J call TRBJ2-1; 9 nucleotides agree with TRBD2. The length of the CDR3 is 15 residues. After removal of 2 bases from V and 2 bases from J, the junction contained 1 base not matched to a gene. Germline values: CDR1 LGHDT, CDR2 YNNKEL (reference sequence).